This entry lists 5 T cell receptor beta chains sequenced from one sample in a study of blood T cell repertoires in COVID-19. Sequencing used immunoSEQ multiplex PCR; TCRdb keeps in-frame clones, though not all of them. Of nearly 350,000 clones listed, approximately 89% were seen once; the top ten hold about 3.5%. Sequences were obtained from peripheral blood. Receptor source: a woman younger than 30 who had recovered from COVID-19.

This rearrangement joins TRBV7-2 to TRBJ1-4; TRBD1 matches at 10 bases. The CDR3 is made up of 16 amino acids. Trimming took 3 bases from V and 7 from J; bases not matched to a gene: 8. Germline CDR1 is SGHTA and CDR2 is FQGNSA. The CDR3: CASSLSGQGFGEKLFF. The CDR3 bases are TGTGCCAGCAGCTTGTCGGGACAGGGGTTCGGTGAAAAACTGTTTTTT.

This clone was found a few times. This sequence joins TRBV18 and TRBJ1-2; D is undetermined. Germline-derived CDR1 and CDR2 are KGHSH and LQKENI. The CDR3 has 14 amino acids. Trimming took off 3 bases at V and 5 bases at J, with 13 bases between the two ends. CDR3 sequence: CASSPETAGYGYTF. The CDR3 DNA is TGTGCCAGCTCACCGGAGACCGCTGGATATGGCTACACCTTC.

V gene TRBV5-1 combines with J gene TRBJ2-2; D is uncertain. The CDR3 totals 15 residues. V lost 0 bases and J lost 3, with 9 bases in between. CDR1 is SGHRS, CDR2 YFSETQ, per germline. The CDR3 sequence: CASSLAFTYTGELFF. The DNA of the CDR3 is TGCGCCAGCAGCTTGGCATTCACTTACACCGGGGAGCTGTTTTTT.

V is TRBV6-2 or TRBV6-3 and J is TRBJ2-2; D is undetermined. The CDR3 consists of 17 residues. Germline lookup yields CDR1 MNHEY and CDR2 SVGEGT. The V end was cut by 3 bases, the J end by 4 bases, with 18 bases between. The CDR3 reads CASSYSPGQLSTGELFF. The CDR3, as DNA: TGTGCCAGCAGTTATAGCCCCGGCCAGCTCAGCACCGGGGAGCTGTTTTTT.

The chain has TRBV7-6 and TRBJ1-3; D gene unclear. Looked up from germline, CDR1 is SGHVS and CDR2 is FNYEAQ. The CDR3 loop spans 15 amino acids. V shed 4 bases and J shed 4 bases, with 14 bases lying between them. In DNA form, the CDR3 reads TGTGCCAGCAGCTCCCCCGGGGTTGCAGGAAACACCATATATTTT. The encoded protein is CASSSPGVAGNTIYF.